This T cell receptor (beta chain) came from a study of blood T cell repertoires in COVID-19 (dated by TCRdb to the early 2020s). Broadly, across the study: Samples covering the acute and convalescent phases of COVID-19 were provided by collaborators in the United States, Italy and Spain. The samples were drawn from two sources: the first 160 participants of the ongoing ImmuneRACE study, and approximately 1,300 subjects contributed by 6 global collaborators. The repertoires were released in a freely available public database intended as a resource for research on the immune response to SARS-CoV-2. Where available, HLA class I and class II types were taken from metadata supplied by the sample provider and were not determined by assay-based typing. Deeply sampled blood TCRbeta repertoires from subjects exposed to, actively infected with, or recovered from COVID-19 were included in the dataset. The prospective study material was composed of cDNA or gDNA derived from T cells, B-cell-depleted T cells, or PBMCs. Sample metadata almost always included a de-identified subject ID, COVID-19 status, age in years and sex. General study outcomes and caveats: The amount of clinical and demographic metadata varied by source and participant and was provided uncurated.

CDR1 and CDR2 (SGHAT, FQNNGV) derive from the germline V gene. The junction shows trimming of 5 bases on V and 4 bases on J, and the gene matches do not reach 7 bases of it. Measured from the cysteine to the phenylalanine, the CDR3 is 14 residues long. Only the CDR3 region is kept as DNA, spanning 42 bases read in frame from base 1. As to this clone: Its specific antigen is unknown. Base qualities are not provided; no much larger clone lies one nucleotide away.

The immunoSEQ Assay, a bias-controlled multiplex PCR, was used to amplify TCRbeta CDR3 regions from genomic DNA. The paper's data handling went like this. Nucleated cell counts per sample were estimated from amplification of reference gene primers within the assay. Sequence reads were collapsed and filtered to measure the absolute abundance of every unique TCRbeta CDR3 rearrangement. For each sample, productive Simpson clonality was calculated by taking the square root of Simpson's diversity index across productive rearrangements. TCRdb retrieved this table from immuneACCESS and kept in-frame rearrangements only. Not all clones are present; in checked studies, unresolved V genes account for under half, and no reason is known for the remainder. Clonal size and the V and J genes are those of that table, whereas D and trimming came from the DNA. In this sample the table shows 200,000 to 250,000 clones, roughly 82% of which occur a single time. Of the sample, roughly a tenth is held by the ten largest clones.

Whole blood was collected in K2EDTA tubes by collaborating institutions according to the institutions' own protocols. Collaborator samples were shipped for TCRbeta analysis as frozen whole blood, isolated PBMCs, or DNA extracted from either sample type. This receptor chain uses TRBV11-2 and TRBJ1-2; 7 middle bases align to TRBD1. The TCR was taken from a man in his fifties or sixties with active or convalescent COVID-19. The sample was peripheral blood. The CDR3 is CASSARQGSYGYTF. The DNA sequence reads TGTGCCAGCAGCGCTCGACAGGGCAGCTATGGCTACACCTTC.